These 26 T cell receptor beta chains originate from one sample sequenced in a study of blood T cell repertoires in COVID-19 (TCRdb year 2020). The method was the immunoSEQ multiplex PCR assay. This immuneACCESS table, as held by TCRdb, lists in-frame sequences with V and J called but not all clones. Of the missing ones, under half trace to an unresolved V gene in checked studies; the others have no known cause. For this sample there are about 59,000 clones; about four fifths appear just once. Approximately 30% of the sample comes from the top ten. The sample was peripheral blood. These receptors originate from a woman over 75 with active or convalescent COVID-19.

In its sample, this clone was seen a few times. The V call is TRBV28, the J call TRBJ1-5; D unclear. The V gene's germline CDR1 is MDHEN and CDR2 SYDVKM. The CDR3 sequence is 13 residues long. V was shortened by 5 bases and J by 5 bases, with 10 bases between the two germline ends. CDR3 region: CASSPPSDQPQHF. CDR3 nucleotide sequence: TGTGCCAGCAGTCCCCCCTCCGATCAGCCCCAGCATTTT.

The DNA of the CDR3 is TGTGCCAGCAGCATTACTAGCGGGGGGAGAAACACAGATACGCAGTATTTT. Its protein is CASSITSGGRNTDTQYF. This rearrangement joins TRBV5-4 to TRBJ2-3; 12 bases are shared with TRBD2. This CDR3 has 17 residues. Losses at the gene ends were 4 bases for V and 2 bases for J; bases not matched to a gene: 8. Germline values: CDR1 SGHNT, CDR2 YYREEE (reference sequence).

The CDR3 nucleotides read TGTGCCAGCAGAACCCCGGGACAGAATTCACCCCTCCACTTT. This gives the protein CASRTPGQNSPLHF. This rearrangement joins TRBV6-5 to TRBJ1-6; TRBD1 agrees at 7 bases. Germline-derived CDR1 and CDR2 are MNHEY and SVGAGI. With V trimmed by 6 bases and J by 7 bases, 6 bases remained unmatched. This CDR3 is 14 amino acids long.

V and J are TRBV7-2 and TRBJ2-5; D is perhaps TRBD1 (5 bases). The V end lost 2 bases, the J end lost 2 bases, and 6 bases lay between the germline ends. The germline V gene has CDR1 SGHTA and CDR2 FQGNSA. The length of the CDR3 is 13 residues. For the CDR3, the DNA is TGTGCCAGCAGCTTACGGACACAAGAGACCCAGTACTTC. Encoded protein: CASSLRTQETQYF.

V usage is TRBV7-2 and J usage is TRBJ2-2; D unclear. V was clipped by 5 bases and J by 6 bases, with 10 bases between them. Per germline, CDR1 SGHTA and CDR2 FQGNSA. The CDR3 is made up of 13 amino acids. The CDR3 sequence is CASSEQVPGELFF. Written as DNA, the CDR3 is TGTGCCAGCAGCGAGCAGGTCCCCGGGGAGCTGTTTTTT.

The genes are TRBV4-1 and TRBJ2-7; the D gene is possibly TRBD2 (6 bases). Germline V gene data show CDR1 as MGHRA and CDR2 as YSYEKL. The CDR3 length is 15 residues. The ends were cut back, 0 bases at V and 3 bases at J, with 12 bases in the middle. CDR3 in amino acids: CASSQDWRGSYEQYF. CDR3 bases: TGCGCCAGCAGCCAAGATTGGAGGGGTAGCTACGAGCAGTACTTC.

As DNA, the CDR3 is TGTGCCAGCAGCTTAAACAGGGTTGACACCATATATTTT. Its translation is CASSLNRVDTIYF. The chain couples TRBV7-2 to TRBJ1-3; tentatively, D is TRBD1 (6 bases). Trimming took off 2 bases at V and 8 bases at J, with 10 bases between the two ends. This CDR3 is 13 amino acids long. Per germline, CDR1 SGHTA and CDR2 FQGNSA.

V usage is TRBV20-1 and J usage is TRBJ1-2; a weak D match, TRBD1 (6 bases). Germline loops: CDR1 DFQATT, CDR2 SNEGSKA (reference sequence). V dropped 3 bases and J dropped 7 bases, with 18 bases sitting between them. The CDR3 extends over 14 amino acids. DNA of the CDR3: TGCAGTGCTAGTCGCGGGGGGGCGGGTTTTGGCTACACCTTC. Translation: CSASRGGAGFGYTF.

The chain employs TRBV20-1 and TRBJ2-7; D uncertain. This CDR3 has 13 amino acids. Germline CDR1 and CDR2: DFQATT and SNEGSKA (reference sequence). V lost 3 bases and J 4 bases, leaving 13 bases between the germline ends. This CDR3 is CSASLGRQYEQYF. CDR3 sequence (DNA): TGCAGTGCTAGTCTGGGCCGCCAGTACGAGCAGTACTTC.

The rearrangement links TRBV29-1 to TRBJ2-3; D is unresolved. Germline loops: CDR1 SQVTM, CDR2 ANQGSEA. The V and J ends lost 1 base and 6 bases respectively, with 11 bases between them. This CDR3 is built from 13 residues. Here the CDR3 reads CSVEGVTRDTQYF. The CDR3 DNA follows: TGCAGCGTTGAAGGGGTAACCAGGGATACGCAGTATTTT.

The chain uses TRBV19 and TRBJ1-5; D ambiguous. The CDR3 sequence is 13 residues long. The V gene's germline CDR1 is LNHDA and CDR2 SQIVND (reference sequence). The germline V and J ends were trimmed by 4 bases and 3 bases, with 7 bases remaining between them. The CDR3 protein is CASSSTANQPQHF. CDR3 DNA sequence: TGTGCCAGTAGTAGTACAGCCAATCAGCCCCAGCATTTT.

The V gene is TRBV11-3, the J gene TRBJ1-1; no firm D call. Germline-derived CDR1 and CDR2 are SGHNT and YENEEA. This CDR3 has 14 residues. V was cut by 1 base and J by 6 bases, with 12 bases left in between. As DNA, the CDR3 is TGTGCCAGCAGCTTAGGAGGCCCGCAAGCTGAAGCTTTCTTT. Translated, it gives CASSLGGPQAEAFF.

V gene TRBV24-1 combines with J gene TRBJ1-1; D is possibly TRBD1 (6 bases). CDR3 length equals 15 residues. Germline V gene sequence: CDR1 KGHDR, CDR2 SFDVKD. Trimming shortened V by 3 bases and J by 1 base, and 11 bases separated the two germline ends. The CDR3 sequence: CATSDGLTGNTEAFF. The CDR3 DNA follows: TGTGCCACCAGTGATGGCCTGACAGGGAACACTGAAGCTTTCTTT.

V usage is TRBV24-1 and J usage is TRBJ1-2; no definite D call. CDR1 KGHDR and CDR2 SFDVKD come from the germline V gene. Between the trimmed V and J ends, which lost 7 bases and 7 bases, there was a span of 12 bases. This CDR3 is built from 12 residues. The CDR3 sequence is CATRGSLGGYTF. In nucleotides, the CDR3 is TGTGCCACCAGGGGGAGCCTTGGTGGCTACACCTTC.

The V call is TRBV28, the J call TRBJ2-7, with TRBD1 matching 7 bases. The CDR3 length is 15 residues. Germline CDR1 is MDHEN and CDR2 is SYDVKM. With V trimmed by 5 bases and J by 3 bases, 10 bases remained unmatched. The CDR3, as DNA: TGTGCCAGCAGTCCCCTCACAGGGGAAGGCTACGAGCAGTACTTC. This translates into CASSPLTGEGYEQYF.

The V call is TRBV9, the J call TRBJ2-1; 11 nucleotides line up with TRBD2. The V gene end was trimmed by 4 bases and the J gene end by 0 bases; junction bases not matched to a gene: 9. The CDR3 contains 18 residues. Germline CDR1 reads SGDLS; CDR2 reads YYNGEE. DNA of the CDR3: TGTGCCAGCAGCTTCCCCCTAGCGGGGGGACCCTCCTACAATGAGCAGTTCTTC. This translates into CASSFPLAGGPSYNEQFF. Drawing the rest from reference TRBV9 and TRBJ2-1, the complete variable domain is DSGVTQTPKHLITATGQRVTLRCSPRSGDLSVYWYQQSLDQGLQFLIQYYNGEERAKGNILERFSAQQFPDLHSELNLSSLELGDSALYFCASSFPLAGGPSYNEQFFGPGTRLTVL.

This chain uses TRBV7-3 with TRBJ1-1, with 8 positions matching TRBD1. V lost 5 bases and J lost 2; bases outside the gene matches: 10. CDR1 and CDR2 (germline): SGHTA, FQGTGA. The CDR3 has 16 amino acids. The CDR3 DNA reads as TGTGCCAGCAGCCCCGACAGGGGAGCTATTAACACTGAAGCTTTCTTT. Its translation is CASSPDRGAINTEAFF.

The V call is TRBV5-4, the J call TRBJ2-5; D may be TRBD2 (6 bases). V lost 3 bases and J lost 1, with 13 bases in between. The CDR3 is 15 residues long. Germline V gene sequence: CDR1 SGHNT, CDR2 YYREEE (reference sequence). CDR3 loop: CASSSGGSTQETQYF. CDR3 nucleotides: TGTGCCAGCAGCTCCGGAGGGAGTACCCAAGAGACCCAGTACTTC.

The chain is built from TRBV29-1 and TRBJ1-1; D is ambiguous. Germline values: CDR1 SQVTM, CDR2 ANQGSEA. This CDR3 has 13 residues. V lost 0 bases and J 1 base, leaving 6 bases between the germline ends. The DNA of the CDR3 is TGCAGCGTTGAAGAGTCGAGGAACACTGAAGCTTTCTTT. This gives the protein CSVEESRNTEAFF.

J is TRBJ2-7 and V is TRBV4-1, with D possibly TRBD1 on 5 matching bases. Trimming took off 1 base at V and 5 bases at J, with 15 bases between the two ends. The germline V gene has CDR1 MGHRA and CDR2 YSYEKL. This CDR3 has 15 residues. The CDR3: CASSQGVQGEHEQYF. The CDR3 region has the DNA TGCGCCAGCAGCCAAGGCGTTCAGGGTGAGCACGAGCAGTACTTC.

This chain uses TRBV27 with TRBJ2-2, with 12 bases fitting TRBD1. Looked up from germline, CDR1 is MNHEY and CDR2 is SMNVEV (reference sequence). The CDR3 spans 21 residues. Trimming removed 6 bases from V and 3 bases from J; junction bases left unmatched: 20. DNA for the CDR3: TGTGCCAGCAGCGAACTTATCGGGACAGGGGGCGTTGATTACTACACCGGGGAGCTGTTTTTT. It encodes CASSELIGTGGVDYYTGELFF.

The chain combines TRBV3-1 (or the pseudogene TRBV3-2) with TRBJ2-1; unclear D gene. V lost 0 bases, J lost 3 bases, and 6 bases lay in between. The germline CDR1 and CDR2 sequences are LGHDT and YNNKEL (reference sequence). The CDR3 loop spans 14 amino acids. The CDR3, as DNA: TGTGCCAGCAGCCAAGAGGCAGGCTACAATGAGCAGTTCTTC. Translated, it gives CASSQEAGYNEQFF.

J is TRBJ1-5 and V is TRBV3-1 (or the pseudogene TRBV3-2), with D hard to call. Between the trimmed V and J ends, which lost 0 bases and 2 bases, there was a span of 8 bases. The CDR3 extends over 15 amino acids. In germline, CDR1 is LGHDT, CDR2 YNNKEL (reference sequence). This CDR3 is CASSQEGRGNQPQHF. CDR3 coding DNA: TGTGCCAGCAGCCAAGAGGGGAGGGGCAATCAGCCCCAGCATTTT.

The DNA of the CDR3 is TGTGCCAGCAGAGAAGGGACAGGGAATAATTCACCCCTCCACTTT. Amino acids: CASREGTGNNSPLHF. This chain uses TRBV27 with TRBJ1-6; 9 bases agree with TRBD1. This CDR3 is 15 amino acids long. Germline V CDR1 and CDR2: MNHEY, SMNVEV (reference sequence). V was clipped by 6 bases and J by 5 bases; unmatched bases: 5.

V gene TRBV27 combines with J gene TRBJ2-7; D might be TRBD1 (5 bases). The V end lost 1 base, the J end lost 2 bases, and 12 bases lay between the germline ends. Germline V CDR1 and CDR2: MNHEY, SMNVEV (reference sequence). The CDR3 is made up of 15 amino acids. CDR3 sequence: CASSLLAGSTYEQYF. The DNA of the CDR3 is TGTGCCAGCAGTTTATTGGCAGGGTCGACCTACGAGCAGTACTTC.

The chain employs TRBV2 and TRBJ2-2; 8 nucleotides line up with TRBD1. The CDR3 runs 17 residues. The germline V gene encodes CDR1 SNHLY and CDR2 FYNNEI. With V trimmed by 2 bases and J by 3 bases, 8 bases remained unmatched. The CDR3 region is CASSESDRGGDTGELFF. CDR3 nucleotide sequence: TGTGCCAGCAGTGAATCAGACAGGGGTGGTGACACCGGGGAGCTGTTTTTT.